This T cell receptor (beta chain) was sequenced for a study of cytomegalovirus exposure and HLA in healthy donors. PCR was performed using 60 Vbeta and 13 Jbeta primers. Here immunoSEQ multiplex PCR was the method, and the copy in TCRdb shows in-frame clones only, minus some. The data show about 220,000 clones, 82% seen once. As concerns this clone: The antigen is undetermined. Germline and junction disagree at one end, which may indicate a read error.

The CDR3 runs to 13 residues. The germline V gene has CDR1 SEHNR and CDR2 FQNEAQ (reference sequence). Overall study results and limits: For presence/absence analyses, sequencing depth was assumed to be roughly uniform across donors. Follow-up analysis found HLA locus-dependent TCR association rates, highest for DRB1 and lowest for HLA-C.

The sequencing input was PBMCs. V usage is TRBV7-9 and J usage is TRBJ1-1; D call uncertain. This TCR came from a woman in her thirties or forties in good health and CMV-seropositive. CDR3 amino acids: CSSSLAWPSEAFF. CDR3 nucleotides: TGTTCCAGCAGCTTAGCGTGGCCGTCTGAAGCTTTCTTT. Supplemented by reference TRBV7-9 and TRBJ1-1, the full variable domain reads DTGVSQNPRHKITKRGQNVTFRCDPISEHNRLYWYRQTLGQGPEFLTYFQNEAQLEKSRLLSDRFSAERPKGSFSTLEIQRTEQGDSAMYLCSSSLAWPSEAFFGQGTRLTVV.